What follows are 12 T cell receptor beta chains derived from one specimen sequenced in a study of OX40 agonist ivuxolimab in advanced cancers. The protocol used for the library was the immunoSEQ multiplex PCR assay. As stored in TCRdb, this immuneACCESS dataset retains in-frame rearrangements with V and J assigned. A fraction of the clones does not appear; measured against another copy, unresolved V genes explain less than half of the discrepancy, and the remainder lacks a known reason. The sample table shows about 88,000 clones, and around nine tenths are seen once. In total, the top ten clones hold around 1.5% of the sample. Sequences were derived from CD4+ or CD8+ T cells sorted from blood, sampled in a trial of the OX40 agonist ivuxolimab. All receptors derive from an adult with an advanced solid tumor such as melanoma, head and neck, liver or kidney cancer.

The CDR3 region has the DNA TGCGCCAGCAGTCAGGGACAGGGCAAGAACACTGAAGCTTTCTTT. It codes for CASSQGQGKNTEAFF. This chain links TRBV4-1 with TRBJ1-1; TRBD1 matches at 9 bases. The V gene's germline CDR1 is MGHRA and CDR2 YSYEKL. The CDR3 is 15 residues long. V lost 6 bases and J lost 1; bases outside the gene matches: 6.

The rearrangement joins TRBV27 to TRBJ2-2; 14 bases fit TRBD2. Losses at the gene ends were 5 bases for V and 3 bases for J; bases not matched to a gene: 14. The V gene's germline CDR1 is MNHEY and CDR2 SMNVEV (reference sequence). The CDR3 is 20 residues long. In nucleotides, the CDR3 is TGTGCCAGCAGTCCCCGGGGACTAGCGGGAGCGCGGAGCGACACCGGGGAGCTGTTTTTT. Protein sequence: CASSPRGLAGARSDTGELFF.

The chain joins TRBV7-2 to TRBJ2-7; perhaps TRBD2 as D (6 bases). The V gene's germline CDR1 is SGHTA and CDR2 FQGNSA. The V end lost 2 bases, the J end lost 9 bases, and 17 bases lay between the germline ends. The CDR3 extends over 14 amino acids. The CDR3 spells CASSLSGSSGVQYF. The CDR3 bases are TGTGCCAGCAGCTTAAGCGGCTCATCGGGGGTGCAGTACTTC.

The chain employs TRBV6-1 and TRBJ2-5; D possibly uses TRBD1 or TRBD2 (5 bases each). This CDR3 is built from 14 residues. V lost 4 bases, J lost 7 bases, and 16 bases lay in between. Germline V gene lookup returns CDR1 MNHNS and CDR2 SASEGT. CDR3 residues: CASSGSGTAGTQYF. The CDR3 coding sequence is TGTGCCAGCAGTGGGTCAGGGACCGCGGGGACCCAGTACTTC.

The chain couples TRBV5-1 to TRBJ2-3, with D uncertain. Germline values: CDR1 SGHRS, CDR2 YFSETQ. V lost 1 base, J lost 2 bases, and 2 bases lay in between. The CDR3 totals 12 residues. CDR3 in amino acids: CASSLHTDTQYF. The CDR3 nucleotides are TGCGCCAGCAGCTTGCACACAGATACGCAGTATTTT.

This clone has a handful of counts. The chain couples TRBV11-3 to TRBJ2-2; D gene uncertain. Trimming shortened V by 3 bases and J by 6 bases, and 14 bases separated the two germline ends. Germline assignment: CDR1 SGHNT and CDR2 YENEEA. This CDR3 is 15 amino acids long. Here the CDR3 DNA reads TGTGCCAGCAGCTTTTTAGGTATGGGTGCCGGGGAGCTGTTTTTT. As protein: CASSFLGMGAGELFF. Combining the CDR3 with reference TRBV11-3 and TRBJ2-2 gives the whole variable domain EAGVVQSPRYKIIEKKQPVAFWCNPISGHNTLYWYLQNLGQGPELLIRYENEEAVDDSQLPKDRFSAERLKGVDSTLKIQPAELGDSAVYLCASSFLGMGAGELFFGEGSRLTVL.

CDR3 coding DNA: TGTGCCAGCAGCGTAGCCAGGAGTGGAAACACCATATATTTT. The encoded protein is CASSVARSGNTIYF. V usage is TRBV9 and J usage is TRBJ1-3; no firm D call. This CDR3 is built from 14 residues. Trimming took 0 bases from V and 3 from J, leaving 7 bases between them. Germline lookup yields CDR1 SGDLS and CDR2 YYNGEE.

The chain recombines TRBV6-5 with TRBJ1-3; 7 nucleotides agree with TRBD1. The CDR3 loop spans 13 amino acids. The V and J ends lost 6 bases and 8 bases, in that order; junction bases with no gene match: 7. Per germline, CDR1 MNHEY and CDR2 SVGAGI. CDR3 region: CASSFSRGDTIYF. The CDR3 DNA follows: TGTGCCAGCAGCTTCTCCAGGGGGGACACCATATATTTT.

The V call is TRBV5-1, the J call TRBJ2-7; the D gene is possibly TRBD2 (5 bases). V was cut by 4 bases and J by 6 bases, with 14 bases left in between. Per germline, CDR1 SGHRS and CDR2 YFSETQ. This CDR3 has 13 amino acids. The CDR3 region is CASSIPAGVEQYF. The CDR3 DNA reads TGCGCCAGCAGCATCCCCGCCGGGGTCGAGCAGTACTTC. The full variable domain, completed using reference TRBV5-1 and TRBJ2-7, is KAGVTQTPRYLIKTRGQQVTLSCSPISGHRSVSWYQQTPGQGLQFLFEYFSETQRNKGNFPGRFSGRQFSNSRSEMNVSTLELGDSALYLCASSIPAGVEQYFGPGTRLTVT.

The chain employs TRBV10-3 and TRBJ2-7; D ambiguous. With 4 bases removed from V and 2 bases from J, the gap between germline ends came to 15 bases. The germline gives CDR1 ENHRY, CDR2 SYGVKD. This CDR3 is 15 amino acids long. CDR3 coding DNA: TGTGCCATCAGTGTTAATCCATCATTACCCTACGAGCAGTACTTC. Amino acid sequence: CAISVNPSLPYEQYF.

The chain combines TRBV5-1 with TRBJ2-5; TRBD2 might be the D (6 bases). Deletions cut 0 bases from V and 5 bases from J, with 17 bases between. CDR3 size: 16 residues. Germline assignment: CDR1 SGHRS and CDR2 YFSETQ. The CDR3 spells CASSLGAGGVRETQYF. In DNA form, the CDR3 reads TGCGCCAGCAGCTTGGGGGCCGGGGGTGTGAGGGAGACCCAGTACTTC.

The V gene is TRBV11-2, the J gene TRBJ1-4, with D possibly being TRBD1 (5 bases). From germline, CDR1 is SGHAT and CDR2 FQNNGV. The V gene lost 7 bases and the J gene lost 5 bases, with 14 bases spanning the gap. CDR3 length: 14 residues. This chain's CDR3 is CASNSGLENEKLFF. The CDR3, as DNA: TGTGCCAGCAACTCGGGACTGGAAAATGAAAAACTGTTTTTT.